This entry describes one TCR beta chain. The time point is: after neoadjuvant nivolumab, at surgical resection. Stage II-IVA oral cavity squamous cell carcinoma was new and untreated by systemic or radiation therapy. This entry is derived from a study of neoadjuvant anti-PD-1 for oral cavity cancer. Across the study: Patients mostly received three to four biweekly nivolumab doses at 3 mg/kg before surgery.

The CDR3 totals 14 residues. Germline V gene sequence: CDR1 GTSNPN, CDR2 SVGIG (reference sequence). V dropped 3 bases and J dropped 3 bases, with 12 bases sitting between them. PBMC libraries mostly used roughly 500 ng of input genomic DNA, with six replicates per sample. Measured with immunoSEQ multiplex PCR; TCRdb has only the in-frame clones, and not every one. The sample has more than 11,000 clones; about three quarters are singletons. The TCR sequence derives from a person aged 40 to 85 with oral cavity squamous cell carcinoma. The specimen was PBMCs, collected after nivolumab (anti-PD-1) treatment. The chain joins TRBV30 to TRBJ2-1; tentative D call: TRBD2 (5 bases). In DNA, the CDR3 is TGTGCCTGGAGGGAGGTTCCCGTCTACAATGAGCAGTTCTTC. Its translation is CAWREVPVYNEQFF.